This T cell receptor beta chain was captured by sequencing in a study of cytomegalovirus exposure and HLA in healthy donors. Study-wide context: Researchers previously reported finding roughly 120 million unique TCR beta sequences from approximately 190 million T cells.

Vbeta (60) and Jbeta (13) primers were used in the PCR. TCRdb's copy holds only in-frame clones and misses some; the assay was immunoSEQ multiplex PCR. Among under 250,000 clones listed, approximately 81% were seen once. Points from the study as a whole: Later analysis identified a missense DCLRE1C variant that was linked to TCR beta V- and J-gene trimming.

V was clipped by 3 bases and J by 1 base; unmatched bases: 9. Germline CDR1 SQVTM, CDR2 ANQGSEA. This CDR3 comprises 17 residues. Details on this clone: The antigen remains undetermined.

This rearrangement joins TRBV29-1 to TRBJ2-1; 10 bases fit TRBD1. Sequencing was carried out using PBMCs. This clonotype originated in a human donor in good health. The CDR3 bases are TGCAGCGTTGAGAGGGACAGGGGACCTCGATCCTACAATGAGCAGTTCTTC. The encoded protein is CSVERDRGPRSYNEQFF.